Each of the 22 T cell receptor beta chains below was sequenced from the same sample in a study of T cells after yellow fever vaccination (dated by TCRdb to between 2018 and 2020). This specimen's treatment or condition label, per the study, means: live attenuated yellow fever vaccine strain. The method behind the library was 5' RACE. Sequencer: Illumina NovaSeq 6000. TCRdb ran its own pipeline on the public reads, namely fastp trimming at Q25 and MiXCR clone calling, and kept in-frame beta chains. When rows share a CDR3 protein, they turn into one entry using the most common DNA and genes. The sample yields under 200,000 distinct CDR3 sequences; approximately 10% were counted once. The biggest ten clones account for 36% of the sample. The specimen was CD8+ T cells sorted from PBMCs, collected 15 days after the yellow fever booster vaccination. These receptors were taken from a man between 18 and 29 years old who received the YFV17D yellow fever vaccine.

This clonotype was recorded a few times. The genes are TRBV29-1 and TRBJ1-2; 9 bases map to TRBD1. Germline V gene data show CDR1 as SQVTM and CDR2 as ANQGSEA. J was trimmed by 0 bases and V by 5 bases; bases with no gene match: 4. The CDR3 is made up of 14 amino acids. CDR3 DNA: TGCAGCGTTTCGGGACAGGGCCCTAACTATGGCTACACCTTC. It yields the protein CSVSGQGPNYGYTF.

This clonotype has more than one count but fewer than ten. The chain has TRBV13 and TRBJ1-4; D remains ambiguous. Trimming stripped 8 bases from V and 5 bases from J, with 15 bases between. CDR1 and CDR2 (germline): PRHDT, FYEKMQ (reference sequence). This CDR3 has 14 amino acids. The CDR3 sequence: CASSVGDRNEKLFF. In DNA, the CDR3 is TGTGCCAGCTCCGTCGGGGATCGGAATGAAAAACTGTTTTTT.

This clonotype occurred a few times. The rearrangement uses TRBV4-3 and TRBJ1-2, with a possible D match to TRBD1 (5 bases). V was trimmed by 0 bases and J by 8 bases, leaving 16 bases between them. CDR1 is LGHNA, CDR2 YSLEER, per germline. The CDR3 has 15 residues. The CDR3 sequence is CASSQDSRAREGYTF. The CDR3 DNA reads TGCGCCAGCAGCCAAGATTCCAGGGCGCGGGAAGGCTACACCTTC.

This clonotype was seen only a few times. This chain uses TRBV6-6 with TRBJ2-7; 15 bases fit TRBD2. Trimming removed 5 bases from V and 4 bases from J; junction bases left unmatched: 12. The CDR3 extends over 18 amino acids. Per the germline V gene, CDR1 is MNHNY and CDR2 is SVGAGI (reference sequence). The CDR3 loop is CASSRTSGGGTDRYEQYF. In nucleotides, the CDR3 is TGTGCCAGCAGTCGGACTAGCGGGGGGGGAACGGACCGTTACGAGCAGTACTTC.

This clonotype was detected only a few times. The chain recombines TRBV7-9 with TRBJ2-4; TRBD2 might be the D (6 bases). There are 15 residues in the CDR3. Germline CDR1 and CDR2: SEHNR and FQNEAQ (reference sequence). Trimming cost V 0 bases and J 8 bases, with 14 bases left between them. The CDR3 DNA reads TGTGCCAGCAGCTTAGCGCCTAGCGAATTGGACATTCAGTACTTC. It translates to CASSLAPSELDIQYF.

This rearrangement joins TRBV4-1 to TRBJ2-2; the match to TRBD2 covers 9 bases. The CDR3 runs to 22 residues. The junction had 20 bases not matched to a gene; V was cut back by 1 base and J by 2 bases. Germline V gene sequence: CDR1 MGHRA, CDR2 YSYEKL. CDR3 amino acids: CASSQVARGSSGARSNTGELFF. The DNA of the CDR3 is TGCGCCAGCAGCCAAGTGGCGCGTGGGTCTAGCGGGGCTCGCTCCAACACCGGGGAGCTGTTTTTT.

V gene TRBV9 combines with J gene TRBJ2-7, with TRBD2 identical over 12 bases. V trimming: 4 bases; J trimming: 7 bases; junction bases outside the gene matches: 12. Germline CDR1 reads SGDLS; CDR2 reads YYNGEE. CDR3 length: 16 amino acids. The CDR3 here is CASSPHASGGAWEQYF. The CDR3, as DNA: TGTGCCAGCAGCCCTCACGCTAGCGGGGGGGCGTGGGAGCAGTACTTC. Full variable domain (missing parts from reference TRBV9 and TRBJ2-7): DSGVTQTPKHLITATGQRVTLRCSPRSGDLSVYWYQQSLDQGLQFLIQYYNGEERAKGNILERFSAQQFPDLHSELNLSSLELGDSALYFCASSPHASGGAWEQYFGPGTRLTVT.

This clonotype showed up just a few times. The chain couples TRBV20-1 to TRBJ2-1; 11 bases map to TRBD2. Germline V gives CDR1 DFQATT, CDR2 SNEGSKA (reference sequence). Germline trimming cut 0 bases from V and 4 bases from J; bases unmatched to any gene: 8. The CDR3 extends over 17 amino acids. The CDR3 DNA reads TGCAGTGCTAGAGATCGAGAGGCTAGCGGGGGGTACAATGAGCAGTTCTTC. Amino acids: CSARDREASGGYNEQFF.

V gene TRBV15 combines with J gene TRBJ1-4; 9 bases are a match to TRBD1. The CDR3 contains 15 residues. Germline CDR1 LNHNV, CDR2 YYDKDF (reference sequence). The junction had 1 base not matched to a gene; V was cut back by 0 bases and J by 5 bases. CDR3 DNA: TGTGCCACCAGCAGAGATGGGACAGGGAATGAAAAACTGTTTTTT. Translating it yields CATSRDGTGNEKLFF. The full variable domain, completed using reference TRBV15 and TRBJ1-4, is DAMVIQNPRYQVTQFGKPVTLSCSQTLNHNVMYWYQQKSSQAPKLLFHYYDKDFNNEADTPDNFQSRRPNTSFCFLDIRSPGLGDTAMYLCATSRDGTGNEKLFFGSGTQLSVL.

This clonotype was recorded a few times. This chain connects TRBV9 to TRBJ1-2; no reliable D call. The CDR3 consists of 15 residues. V was pared by 4 bases and J by 6 bases, with 19 bases between. Germline V gives CDR1 SGDLS, CDR2 YYNGEE. The DNA for the CDR3 is TGTGCCAGCAGCCCCGGAGGTGGGGTTCTAAATGGCTACACCTTC. It codes for CASSPGGGVLNGYTF.

The J gene is TRBJ2-1, the V gene TRBV7-9; D remains unclear. Trimming cost V 1 base and J 10 bases, with 5 bases left between them. The germline V gene has CDR1 SEHNR and CDR2 FQNEAQ (reference sequence). The CDR3 spans 11 residues. Written as DNA, the CDR3 is TGTGCCAGCAGCTTAGGTATGGAGCAGTTCTTC. Protein: CASSLGMEQFF. Looking up the rest from reference TRBV7-9 and TRBJ2-1 gives the full variable domain: DTGVSQNPRHKITKRGQNVTFRCDPISEHNRLYWYRQTLGQGPEFLTYFQNEAQLEKSRLLSDRFSAERPKGSFSTLEIQRTEQGDSAMYLCASSLGMEQFFGPGTRLTVL.

V usage is TRBV5-4 and J usage is TRBJ2-1; 9 bases fit TRBD1. Germline V gene lookup returns CDR1 SGHNT and CDR2 YYREEE (reference sequence). V shed 4 bases, J shed 6 bases, and the junction held 8 bases outside the gene matches. The CDR3 covers 15 residues. CDR3 loop: CASSVRDRAANEQFF. The DNA of the CDR3 is TGTGCCAGCAGCGTCAGGGACAGGGCGGCCAATGAGCAGTTCTTC.

This clonotype was seen only a few times. The chain recombines TRBV4-1 with TRBJ2-2; TRBD1 is a possible D gene (6 bases). CDR1 is MGHRA and CDR2 is YSYEKL in the germline V gene. The CDR3 spans 16 residues. The V and J ends lost 4 bases and 4 bases respectively, with 16 bases between them. CDR3 residues: CASSPQGKRGTGELFF. Here the CDR3 DNA reads TGCGCCAGCAGCCCACAGGGAAAACGGGGCACCGGGGAGCTGTTTTTT.

This sequence joins TRBV4-2 and TRBJ1-5; 7 positions agree with TRBD1. V dropped 0 bases and J dropped 7; count of bases not matched to a gene: 6. The CDR3 is 15 residues long. Germline CDR1 LGHNA, CDR2 YNFKEQ. The DNA of the CDR3 is TGTGCCAGCAGCCAAGACAGGGGGACGGGGCAGCCCCAGCATTTT. Its translation is CASSQDRGTGQPQHF.

There are a few counts of this clonotype. The chain joins TRBV29-1 to TRBJ2-1; D may correspond to TRBD1 or TRBD2 (5 bases each). CDR1 SQVTM and CDR2 ANQGSEA come from the germline V gene. The V end was cut by 0 bases, the J end by 10 bases, with 19 bases between. The CDR3 totals 15 residues. CDR3 amino acids: CSVEDPGKQDWEQFF. In nucleotides, the CDR3 is TGCAGCGTTGAAGACCCTGGCAAACAGGACTGGGAGCAGTTCTTC.

CDR3 sequence (DNA): TGTGCCAGTACAATCCAGGACAGGGCCACCGGGGAGCTGTTTTTT. Translation: CASTIQDRATGELFF. The chain employs TRBV19 and TRBJ2-2, with 8 bases fitting TRBD1. The CDR3 sequence is 15 residues long. The germline V gene encodes CDR1 LNHDA and CDR2 SQIVND (reference sequence). With 7 bases clipped from V and 4 bases from J, the junction kept 8 bases outside the gene matches.

The V and J genes are TRBV29-1 and TRBJ2-1; 8 positions match TRBD2. CDR1 is SQVTM and CDR2 is ANQGSEA in the germline V gene. J was trimmed by 5 bases and V by 1 base; bases with no gene match: 10. This CDR3 is built from 16 residues. Here the CDR3 reads CSVEGRASGLNNEQFF. The CDR3 nucleotides read TGCAGCGTTGAAGGAAGGGCTAGCGGGCTTAACAATGAGCAGTTCTTC.

The table lists this clonotype with a few counts. The chain employs TRBV4-2 and TRBJ2-6, with TRBD1 matching over 8 bases. Germline V gene data show CDR1 as LGHNA and CDR2 as YNFKEQ. Trimming took 4 bases from V and 1 from J; bases not matched to a gene: 6. CDR3 size: 17 residues. The CDR3 DNA sequence: TGTGCCAGCAGCCCCGGGACAGGACCATCTGGGGCCAACGTCCTGACTTTC. It specifies CASSPGTGPSGANVLTF.

This clonotype was recorded a few times. The J gene is TRBJ2-5, the V gene TRBV9; D is unclear. The CDR3 contains 15 residues. The V gene lost 3 bases and the J gene lost 5 bases, with 17 bases spanning the gap. Germline V CDR1 and CDR2: SGDLS, YYNGEE. The CDR3 protein is CASSATDLPGETQYF. DNA of the CDR3: TGTGCCAGCAGCGCCACCGACCTCCCTGGGGAGACCCAGTACTTC. The complete variable domain, with remaining parts taken from reference TRBV9 and TRBJ2-5, reads DSGVTQTPKHLITATGQRVTLRCSPRSGDLSVYWYQQSLDQGLQFLIQYYNGEERAKGNILERFSAQQFPDLHSELNLSSLELGDSALYFCASSATDLPGETQYFGPGTRLLVL.

This chain links TRBV6-6 with TRBJ2-1, with 11 bases fitting TRBD2. The germline CDR1 and CDR2 sequences are MNHNY and SVGAGI (reference sequence). After removal of 0 bases from V and 8 bases from J, the junction contained 6 bases not matched to a gene. The CDR3 runs 16 residues. The CDR3 bases are TGTGCCAGCAGTTACTCGGTAGCGGGGGGGCGCGATGAGCAGTTCTTC. Its protein is CASSYSVAGGRDEQFF.

This clonotype has a handful of counts. The chain employs TRBV14 and TRBJ2-2; D unclear. Trimming removed 1 base from V and 6 bases from J, with 12 bases in between. CDR3 length: 15 residues. Per the germline V gene, CDR1 is SGHDN and CDR2 is FVKESK. The DNA for the CDR3 is TGTGCCAGCAGCCAAGCCGTTCACCGGCCCGGGGAGCTGTTTTTT. It is translated as CASSQAVHRPGELFF.

This clonotype showed up just a few times. The chain couples TRBV6-5 to TRBJ2-7, with TRBD1 matching over 7 bases. CDR3 length: 15 residues. Trimming removed 6 bases from V and 5 bases from J; junction bases left unmatched: 13. Germline CDR1 and CDR2: MNHEY and SVGAGI. The CDR3 nucleotides are TGTGCCAGCAGACGGGACAGCGTATACACAGACGAGCAGTACGTC. Its protein is CASRRDSVYTDEQYV.